This section outlines one T cell receptor beta chain sequence together with its context. The antigen remains undetermined. This entry belongs to a study of CXCR3-negative and CXCR3-positive naive CD8 T cells. UMI-labeled 5' RACE yielded the TRB cDNA libraries. Using the 5' RACE reads, TCRdb records one entry per CDR3 protein without DNA. The sample has about 89,000 distinct CDR3 sequences, and its top ten clones hold almost 0.55%. Whole-study results and caveats: CXCR3-positive naive cells carried more hydrophobic TRB CDR3s than CXCR3-negative ones.

CDR1 is SEHNR and CDR2 is FQNEAQ in the germline V gene (reference sequence). The CDR3 runs 12 residues. The chain is built from TRBV7-9 and TRBJ2-3. This TCR came from a human donor in good health. Some clones in this sample may be carry-over from other donors' samples. The sample taken for sequencing was naive CXCR3+ CD8+ T cells from blood. Subset indicated: CD45RO-CCR7+CD27+CD95- naive CD8+ T cells expressing CXCR3 (TNR3+). CDR3 loop: CASSLGVNTQYF.